This T cell receptor (beta chain) was sequenced for a study of control samples from healthy donors and cancer patients. The CDR3 spans 14 residues. In germline, CDR1 is MNHEY, CDR2 SVGAGI. V was shortened by 6 bases and J by 1 base, with 10 bases between the two germline ends. The method was immunoSEQ multiplex PCR; TCRdb's version includes in-frame clones alone and lacks a portion of them. The repertoire holds several thousand clones, with 90% to 95% as singletons. This chain connects TRBV6-5 to TRBJ1-5; no clear D. Sequencing was carried out using PBMCs. This sequence originates from a man aged 55 to 69 with colorectal cancer. The CDR3 DNA reads TGTGCCAGCAGAAAGGTGGGAAGCAATCAGCCCCAGCATTTT. Encoded protein: CASRKVGSNQPQHF.